This T cell receptor beta chain was found in a study of neurological immune-mediated disorders. Germline CDR1 SGHRS, CDR2 YFSETQ. The ends were cut back, 3 bases at V and 2 bases at J, with 14 bases in the middle. This CDR3 contains 16 residues. A single record per CDR3 protein comes from TCRdb applying MiXCR to the 5' RACE reads. This table holds about 55,000 distinct CDR3 sequences, 4% to 5.5% found once. Many counts were recorded for this clonotype. The V and J genes are TRBV5-1 and TRBJ2-2; D could derive from TRBD1 or TRBD2 (6 bases each). The sample taken for sequencing was PBMCs. The receptor was derived from a man aged 50-59 years with multiple sclerosis. CDR3 residues: CASSYRAGYNTGELFF. The CDR3 DNA reads as TGCGCCAGCAGCTACAGGGCGGGGTATAACACCGGGGAGCTGTTTTTT. The full variable domain, in which reference TRBV5-1 and TRBJ2-2 provide the parts outside the CDR3, is KAGVTQTPRYLIKTRGQQVTLSCSPISGHRSVSWYQQTPGQGLQFLFEYFSETQRNKGNFPGRFSGRQFSNSRSEMNVSTLELGDSALYLCASSYRAGYNTGELFFGEGSRLTVL.